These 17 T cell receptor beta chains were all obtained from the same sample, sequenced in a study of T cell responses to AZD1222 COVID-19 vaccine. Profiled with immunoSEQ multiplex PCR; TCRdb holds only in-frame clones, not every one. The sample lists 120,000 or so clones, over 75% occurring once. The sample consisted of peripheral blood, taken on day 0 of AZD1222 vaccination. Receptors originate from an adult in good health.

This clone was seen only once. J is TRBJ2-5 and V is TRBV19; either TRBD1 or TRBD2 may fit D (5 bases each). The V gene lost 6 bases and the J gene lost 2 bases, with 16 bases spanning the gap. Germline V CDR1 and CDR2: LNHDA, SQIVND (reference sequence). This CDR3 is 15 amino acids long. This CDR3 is CASSPQGTLQETQYF. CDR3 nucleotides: TGTGCCAGTAGCCCTCAAGGGACGCTTCAAGAGACCCAGTACTTC.

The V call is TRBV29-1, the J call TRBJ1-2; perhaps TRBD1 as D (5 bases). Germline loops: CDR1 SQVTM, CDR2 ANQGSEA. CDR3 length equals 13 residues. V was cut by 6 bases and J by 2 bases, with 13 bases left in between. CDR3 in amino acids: CSVGHQANYGYTF. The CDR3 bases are TGCAGCGTCGGACACCAGGCAAACTATGGCTACACCTTC.

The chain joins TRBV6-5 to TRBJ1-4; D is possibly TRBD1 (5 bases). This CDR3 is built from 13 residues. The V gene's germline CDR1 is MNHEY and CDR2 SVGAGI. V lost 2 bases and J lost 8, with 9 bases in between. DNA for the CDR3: TGTGCCAGCAGTTACGGGGGTGGAGAAAAACTGTTTTTT. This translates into CASSYGGGEKLFF.

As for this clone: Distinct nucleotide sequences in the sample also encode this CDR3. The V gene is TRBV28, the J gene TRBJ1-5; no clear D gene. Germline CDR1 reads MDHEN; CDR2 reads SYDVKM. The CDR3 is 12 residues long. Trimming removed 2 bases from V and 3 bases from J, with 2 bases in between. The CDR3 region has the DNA TGTGCCAGCAGTTTACTCAATCAGCCCCAGCATTTT. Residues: CASSLLNQPQHF.

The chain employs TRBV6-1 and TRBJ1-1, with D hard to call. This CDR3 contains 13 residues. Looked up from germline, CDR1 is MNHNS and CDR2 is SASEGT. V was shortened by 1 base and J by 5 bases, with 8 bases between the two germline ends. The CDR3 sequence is CASSEGERTEAFF. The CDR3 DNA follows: TGTGCCAGCAGTGAAGGGGAAAGAACTGAAGCTTTCTTT.

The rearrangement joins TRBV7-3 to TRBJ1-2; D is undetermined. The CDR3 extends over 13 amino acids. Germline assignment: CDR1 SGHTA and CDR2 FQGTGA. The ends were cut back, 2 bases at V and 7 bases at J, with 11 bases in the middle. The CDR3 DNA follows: TGTGCCAGCAGCTTAGGCCACAGTGCTGGCTACACCTTC. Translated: CASSLGHSAGYTF.

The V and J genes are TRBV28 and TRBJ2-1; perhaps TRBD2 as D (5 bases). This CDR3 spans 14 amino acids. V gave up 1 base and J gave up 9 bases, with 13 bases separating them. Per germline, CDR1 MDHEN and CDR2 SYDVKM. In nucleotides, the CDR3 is TGTGCCAGCAGTTTATCCGACTACCTCGGTGAGCAGTTCTTC. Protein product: CASSLSDYLGEQFF. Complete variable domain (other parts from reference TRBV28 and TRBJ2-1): DVKVTQSSRYLVKRTGEKVFLECVQDMDHENMFWYRQDPGLGLRLIYFSYDVKMKEKGDIPEGYSVSREKKERFSLILESASTNQTSMYLCASSLSDYLGEQFFGPGTRLTVL.

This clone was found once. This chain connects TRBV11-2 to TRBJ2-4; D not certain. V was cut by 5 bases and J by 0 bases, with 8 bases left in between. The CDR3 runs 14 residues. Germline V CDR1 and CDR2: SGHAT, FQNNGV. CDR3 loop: CASSPGEAKNIQYF. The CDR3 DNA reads TGTGCCAGCAGCCCCGGCGAAGCCAAAAACATTCAGTACTTC.

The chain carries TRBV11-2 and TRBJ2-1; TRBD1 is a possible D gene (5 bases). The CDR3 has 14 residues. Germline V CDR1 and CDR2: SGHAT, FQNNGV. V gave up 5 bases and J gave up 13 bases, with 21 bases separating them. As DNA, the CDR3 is TGTGCCAGCAGCCCCCAAGGGGCAGCACCATTACAGTTCTTC. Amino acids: CASSPQGAAPLQFF.

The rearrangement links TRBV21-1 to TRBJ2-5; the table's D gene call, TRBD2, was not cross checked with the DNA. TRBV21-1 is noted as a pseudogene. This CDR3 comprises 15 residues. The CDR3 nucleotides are TGTGCCAGCAGCAATAATCGGGAGATGGCAGAGACCCAGTACTTC. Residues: CASSNNREMAETQYF.

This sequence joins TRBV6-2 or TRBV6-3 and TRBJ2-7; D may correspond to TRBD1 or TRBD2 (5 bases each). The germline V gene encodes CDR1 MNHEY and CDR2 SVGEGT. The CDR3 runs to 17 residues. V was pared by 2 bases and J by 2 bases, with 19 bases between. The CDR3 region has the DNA TGTGCCAGCAGTTACCCCATCCGGGGCTCACCAACCTACGAGCAGTACTTC. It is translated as CASSYPIRGSPTYEQYF.

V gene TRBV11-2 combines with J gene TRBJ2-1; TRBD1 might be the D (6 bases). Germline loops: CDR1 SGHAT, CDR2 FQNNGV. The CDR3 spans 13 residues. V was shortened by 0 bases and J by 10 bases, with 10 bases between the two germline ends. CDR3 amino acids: CASSLEVGAEQFF. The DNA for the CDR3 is TGTGCCAGCAGCTTAGAGGTGGGGGCCGAGCAGTTCTTC.

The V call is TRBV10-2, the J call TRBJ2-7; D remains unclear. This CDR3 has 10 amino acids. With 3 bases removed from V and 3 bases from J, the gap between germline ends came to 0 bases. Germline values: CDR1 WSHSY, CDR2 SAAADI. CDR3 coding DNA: TGCGCCAGCAGTGACTACGAGCAGTACTTC. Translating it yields CASSDYEQYF.

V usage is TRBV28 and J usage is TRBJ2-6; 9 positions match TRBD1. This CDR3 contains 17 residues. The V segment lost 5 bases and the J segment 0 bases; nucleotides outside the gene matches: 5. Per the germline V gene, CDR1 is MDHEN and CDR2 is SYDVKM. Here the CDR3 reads CASSTGGRSSGANVLTF. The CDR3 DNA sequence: TGTGCCAGCAGTACAGGGGGCCGATCCTCTGGGGCCAACGTCCTGACTTTC.

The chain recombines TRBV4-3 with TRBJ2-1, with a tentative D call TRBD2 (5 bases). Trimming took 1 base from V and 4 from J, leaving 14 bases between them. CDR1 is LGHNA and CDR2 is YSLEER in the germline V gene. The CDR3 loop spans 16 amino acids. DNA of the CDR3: TGCGCCAGCAGCCAAGCGGAGGAGCGCCTTTACAATGAGCAGTTCTTC. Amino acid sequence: CASSQAEERLYNEQFF.

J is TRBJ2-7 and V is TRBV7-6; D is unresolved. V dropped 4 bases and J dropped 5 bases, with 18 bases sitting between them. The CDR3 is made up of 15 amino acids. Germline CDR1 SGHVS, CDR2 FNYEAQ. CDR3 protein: CASSSFGEQGNEQYF. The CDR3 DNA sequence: TGTGCCAGCAGCTCCTTCGGCGAGCAAGGAAACGAGCAGTACTTC. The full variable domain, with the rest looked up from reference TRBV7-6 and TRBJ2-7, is GAGVSQSPRYKVTKRGQDVALRCDPISGHVSLYWYRQALGQGPEFLTYFNYEAQQDKSGLPNDRFSAERPEGSISTLTIQRTEQRDSAMYRCASSSFGEQGNEQYFGPGTRLTVT.

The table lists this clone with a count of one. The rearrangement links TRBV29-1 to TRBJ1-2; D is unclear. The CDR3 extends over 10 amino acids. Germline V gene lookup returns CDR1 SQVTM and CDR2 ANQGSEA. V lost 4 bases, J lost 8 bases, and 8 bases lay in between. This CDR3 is CSVGRYGYTF. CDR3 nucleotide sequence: TGCAGCGTTGGCCGTTACGGCTACACCTTC.